The present T cell receptor beta chain was sequenced within a study of blood T cell repertoires in COVID-19 (dated by TCRdb to about 2020). Study-wide context: Samples covering the acute and convalescent phases of COVID-19 were provided by collaborators in the United States, Italy and Spain. The material from the prospective study consisted of cDNA or gDNA derived from T cells, B-cell-depleted T cells, or PBMCs. Subjects who had been exposed to COVID-19, were actively infected with it, or had recovered from it provided the deeply sampled blood TCRbeta repertoires that made up the dataset. The repertoires were made available in a free public database intended to serve as a resource for research on the immune response to SARS-CoV-2. The samples were drawn from two sources: the first 160 participants of the ongoing ImmuneRACE study, and fewer than 1,500 subjects contributed by 6 global collaborators. A de-identified subject ID, COVID-19 status, age in years and sex were almost always included in the sample metadata. Where HLA class I and class II types were available, the types were taken from metadata supplied by the sample provider, not from assay-based typing.

TCRbeta CDR3 regions were amplified from genomic DNA by means of the immunoSEQ Assay, a bias-controlled multiplex PCR. As for the original processing: Nucleated cell counts per sample were estimated from amplification of reference gene primers within the assay. Sequence reads were collapsed and filtered to measure the absolute abundance of every unique TCRbeta CDR3 rearrangement. For each sample, productive Simpson clonality was calculated by taking the square root of Simpson's diversity index across productive rearrangements. TCRdb's version of the immuneACCESS table is confined to in-frame rearrangements and falls short of the full clone set. An unresolved V gene accounts for under half of the shortfall where checked; the remainder is of unknown origin. V and J calls plus clone size are reproduced from that table; the DNA served to infer D and trimming. A total of tens of thousands of clones appear in this sample, around four fifths of them only once. The ten largest clones capture 3% to 3.5% of the sample.

General conclusions and limits of the study: The quantity of clinical and demographic metadata differed by source and by participant and was supplied without curation.

Based on the germline V gene, the CDR1 and CDR2 sequences are KGHSH and LQKENI. Counted from cysteine to phenylalanine, this CDR3 has 16 amino acids. Only the CDR3 DNA is retained, 48 bases long and in frame from the first base. V is pruned by 2 bases and J by 2 bases, leaving 8 bases of the junction without a gene match. As to this clone: The antigen this receptor binds is unknown. Base qualities are not recorded, but no much larger clone differs from it by a single base.

Whole blood was collected in K2EDTA tubes by collaborating institutions according to the institutions' own protocols. For TCRbeta analysis, collaborator samples were shipped as frozen whole blood, as isolated PBMCs, or as DNA extracted from either sample type. The origin of this receptor is a man in his fifties or sixties with acute or convalescent COVID-19. The sequence links TRBV18 to TRBJ1-2; 7 bases in between match TRBD1. Input material: peripheral blood. The CDR3 region: CASSPGGTGANYGYTF. The DNA is TGTGCCAGCTCACCAGGGGGTACAGGGGCGAACTATGGCTACACCTTC.